One sample yielded the 28 T cell receptor beta chains listed below, sequenced in a study of beta chain features in type 1 diabetes (dated by TCRdb to 2017 to 2018). Study-wide conclusions, independent of this receptor: Type 1 diabetes patients showed a moderate but significant shortening of TCRB CDR3 length in all four CD4+ subsets.

Libraries were constructed by the immunoSEQ multiplex PCR assay. The entire amount of isolated RNA was reverse transcribed using the High Capacity cDNA Reverse Transcription Kit, so the sequenced TCRB transcripts were expressed ones. This is the immuneACCESS table as TCRdb keeps it, with only in-frame sequences that have V and J called. A part of the clones is gone; compared with another copy, unresolved V genes explain less than half, and the rest is unexplained. The sample data list 300,000 or so clones, and 13% of these were observed just once. The biggest ten clones account for roughly 0.016% of the sample. These receptors' antigens are unknown. What was sequenced was naive CD4+ T cells from blood. This sample's cell subset or site label indicates: true naive CD4+ T cells. These TCRs come from a woman between 18 and 29 years old with type 1 diabetes.

The chain carries TRBV7-6 and TRBJ1-1; TRBD1 is a possible D gene (5 bases). The CDR3 has 13 residues. Germline values: CDR1 SGHVS, CDR2 FNYEAQ. Trimming stripped 7 bases from V and 1 base from J, with 10 bases between. DNA for the CDR3: TGTGCCAGCACCTTGACAGAGAACACTGAAGCTTTCTTT. Translation gives CASTLTENTEAFF.

V gene TRBV11-2 combines with J gene TRBJ2-3; 14 nucleotides match TRBD2. Germline CDR1 is SGHAT and CDR2 is FQNNGV. V shed 5 bases and J 4 bases; nucleotides not matched to a gene: 11. The length of the CDR3 is 18 residues. The CDR3 DNA follows: TGTGCCAGCAGCCCAAAGGAGGGACTAGCGGGAGTAGCAGATACGCAGTATTTT. As protein: CASSPKEGLAGVADTQYF.

In its sample, this clone was seen a few times. This chain links TRBV29-1 with TRBJ1-1; 7 bases are a match to TRBD1. V lost 7 bases, J lost 2 bases, and 7 bases stayed unmatched. Germline CDR1 SQVTM, CDR2 ANQGSEA. This CDR3 contains 13 residues. For the CDR3, the DNA is TGCAGCGCTCTGGGACAGATTAACACTGAAGCTTTCTTT. It specifies CSALGQINTEAFF.

The chain joins TRBV19 to TRBJ2-1, with D maybe TRBD2 (5 bases). The V end lost 0 bases, the J end lost 2 bases, and 8 bases lay between the germline ends. CDR3 length: 15 amino acids. Per germline, CDR1 LNHDA and CDR2 SQIVND (reference sequence). CDR3 loop: CASSIDRGTYNEQFF. CDR3 bases: TGTGCCAGTAGTATAGATCGGGGAACCTACAATGAGCAGTTCTTC.

In its sample, this clone was seen a few times. The genes are TRBV5-4 and TRBJ2-5; the D gene is possibly TRBD2 (6 bases). V was clipped by 4 bases and J by 5 bases, with 15 bases between them. The CDR3 sequence is 14 residues long. Germline V gene data show CDR1 as SGHNT and CDR2 as YYREEE (reference sequence). CDR3 sequence (DNA): TGTGCCAGCAGCCGGGACTTGGCGGTGGAGACCCAGTACTTC. Protein: CASSRDLAVETQYF. The full variable domain, rest sourced from reference TRBV5-4 and TRBJ2-5, is ETGVTQSPTHLIKTRGQQVTLRCSSQSGHNTVSWYQQALGQGPQFIFQYYREEENGRGNFPPRFSGLQFPNYSSELNVNALELDDSALYLCASSRDLAVETQYFGPGTRLLVL.

The chain recombines TRBV18 with TRBJ2-7, with D perhaps matching TRBD1 (5 bases). V lost 3 bases, J lost 5 bases, and 14 bases lay in between. Germline V gene lookup returns CDR1 KGHSH and CDR2 LQKENI. The CDR3 is 14 amino acids. The CDR3 nucleotides read TGTGCCAGCTCACCGGCAGGGAATGAGAACGAGCAGTACGTC. Translation: CASSPAGNENEQYV.

This clone was observed a handful of times. The rearrangement links TRBV2 to TRBJ2-7; 11 nucleotides match TRBD2. V lost 10 bases, J lost 0 bases, and 11 bases stayed unmatched. Per germline, CDR1 SNHLY and CDR2 FYNNEI. This CDR3 spans 16 amino acids. The CDR3 is CATERLAGMSSYEQYV. DNA of the CDR3: TGTGCCACCGAAAGACTAGCGGGGATGAGCTCCTACGAGCAGTACGTC.

This clone showed up just a few times. At the DNA level, this CDR3 is encoded by other sequences in the same sample as well. This chain uses TRBV5-1 with TRBJ2-1; a possible D gene is TRBD1 (5 bases). CDR1 SGHRS and CDR2 YFSETQ come from the germline V gene. This CDR3 contains 12 residues. Trimming stripped 4 bases from V and 7 bases from J, with 9 bases between. The CDR3 sequence: CASSPQGNEQFF. CDR3 sequence (DNA): TGCGCCAGCAGCCCTCAGGGAAATGAGCAGTTCTTC.

This clone turned up a few times. V is TRBV29-1 and J is TRBJ2-1; TRBD2 agrees at 10 bases. This CDR3 spans 13 amino acids. Germline V CDR1 and CDR2: SQVTM, ANQGSEA. The junction had 4 bases not matched to a gene; V was cut back by 7 bases and J by 4 bases. As DNA, the CDR3 is TGCAGCGCTAGCGGGAGCGGTTACAATGAGCAGTTCTTC. Translating it yields CSASGSGYNEQFF.

This chain links TRBV9 with TRBJ2-1, with 16 bases that match TRBD2. CDR1 is SGDLS and CDR2 is YYNGEE in the germline V gene. The V gene end was trimmed by 3 bases and the J gene end by 10 bases; junction bases not matched to a gene: 10. CDR3 length equals 17 residues. The CDR3 reads CASSAPGTSGRGQEQFF. The DNA for the CDR3 is TGTGCCAGCAGCGCCCCCGGGACTAGCGGGAGGGGTCAAGAGCAGTTCTTC.

The gene calls are TRBV28 and TRBJ2-1; TRBD2 agrees at 11 bases. This CDR3 has 19 amino acids. The junction had 8 bases not matched to a gene; V was cut back by 1 base and J by 0 bases. CDR1 is MDHEN, CDR2 SYDVKM, per germline. In nucleotides, the CDR3 is TGTGCCAGCAGTTTATCCCCGGGACTAGCGGATAGCTCCTACAATGAGCAGTTCTTC. This translates into CASSLSPGLADSSYNEQFF.

This clone has just a few counts. V usage is TRBV18 and J usage is TRBJ2-5; 9 positions match TRBD2. V was pared by 6 bases and J by 5 bases, with 10 bases of the junction left unmatched. The CDR3 is 15 amino acids. Germline V gene lookup returns CDR1 KGHSH and CDR2 LQKENI. The CDR3 spells CASSLRGTSRETQYF. Here the CDR3 DNA reads TGTGCCAGCTCCCTTCGTGGGACTAGCAGGGAGACCCAGTACTTC.

The chain recombines TRBV28 with TRBJ2-3; D is uncertain. The CDR3 covers 14 residues. The V end lost 3 bases, the J end lost 3 bases, and 10 bases lay between the germline ends. Germline CDR1 and CDR2: MDHEN and SYDVKM. The CDR3 bases are TGTGCCAGCAGTTTTGGAACAGTAACAGATACGCAGTATTTT. Residues: CASSFGTVTDTQYF. Full variable domain (remainder filled in from reference TRBV28 and TRBJ2-3): DVKVTQSSRYLVKRTGEKVFLECVQDMDHENMFWYRQDPGLGLRLIYFSYDVKMKEKGDIPEGYSVSREKKERFSLILESASTNQTSMYLCASSFGTVTDTQYFGPGTRLTVL.

The chain has TRBV5-4 and TRBJ1-1; tentative D call: TRBD1 (5 bases). Germline V gene sequence: CDR1 SGHNT, CDR2 YYREEE (reference sequence). The ends were cut back, 5 bases at V and 2 bases at J, with 13 bases in the middle. The CDR3 has 14 amino acids. The CDR3 sequence is CASRQPDRNTEAFF. CDR3 in DNA: TGTGCCAGCAGACAGCCTGACAGAAACACTGAAGCTTTCTTT.

This clone has a handful of counts. The chain uses TRBV15 and TRBJ2-7; tentatively, D is TRBD2 (6 bases). V lost 3 bases to trimming and J lost 6 bases, with 15 bases between them. The CDR3 sequence is 14 residues long. In germline, CDR1 is LNHNV, CDR2 YYDKDF (reference sequence). The chain's CDR3 is CATSRAGTSPEQYV. The CDR3 DNA reads TGTGCCACCAGCAGGGCCGGGACTTCCCCCGAGCAGTACGTC.

CDR3 bases: TGTGCCAGCAGCTCGGGAGGAGGGGGCACAGATACGCAGTATTTT. Translating it yields CASSSGGGGTDTQYF. The chain combines TRBV5-4 with TRBJ2-3; TRBD2 matches 7 bases. V shed 3 bases, J shed 1 base, and the junction held 5 bases outside the gene matches. There are 15 residues in the CDR3. The germline CDR1 and CDR2 sequences are SGHNT and YYREEE (reference sequence).

The V gene is TRBV29-1, the J gene TRBJ1-1; D gene ambiguous. There are 12 residues in the CDR3. Trimming removed 5 bases at V and 2 bases at J, with 9 bases between. CDR1 is SQVTM and CDR2 is ANQGSEA in the germline V gene. CDR3 sequence reads: CSVRRANTEAFF. DNA of the CDR3: TGCAGCGTTCGGAGGGCTAACACTGAAGCTTTCTTT.

This clone was recorded a few times. The V call is TRBV5-1, the J call TRBJ2-3, with D unclear. Germline V gives CDR1 SGHRS, CDR2 YFSETQ. Deletions cut 0 bases from V and 6 bases from J, with 11 bases between. The CDR3 loop spans 14 amino acids. The CDR3 loop reads CASSLGTESDTQYF. The CDR3 nucleotides are TGCGCCAGCAGCTTGGGAACGGAGTCGGATACGCAGTATTTT.

This clone was seen more than once but under ten times. V gene TRBV7-9 combines with J gene TRBJ2-2; 7 bases match TRBD1. V lost 6 bases to trimming and J lost 6 bases; unmatched junction nucleotides: 10. CDR3 length equals 15 residues. The germline gives CDR1 SEHNR, CDR2 FQNEAQ (reference sequence). CDR3: CASRLPPGQAGELFF. In nucleotides, the CDR3 is TGTGCCAGCAGACTACCGCCAGGACAGGCCGGGGAGCTGTTTTTT.

This clone was seen only a few times. This CDR3 reads CAWSNLDRATYEQYF. The DNA for the CDR3 is TGTGCCTGGAGTAACCTGGACAGGGCTACCTACGAGCAGTACTTC. This chain joins TRBV30 and TRBJ2-7; TRBD1 aligns across 8 bases. The CDR3 runs 15 residues. Trimming at V came to 2 bases and at J to 2 bases, leaving 8 bases not matched to a gene. From germline, CDR1 is GTSNPN and CDR2 SVGIG (reference sequence).

This clone was observed a handful of times. The sample carries other DNA sequences with the same CDR3. The V and J genes are TRBV7-9 and TRBJ1-4; 8 nucleotides align to TRBD1. This CDR3 is built from 14 residues. Per the germline V gene, CDR1 is SEHNR and CDR2 is FQNEAQ (reference sequence). V trimming: 1 base; J trimming: 5 bases; junction bases outside the gene matches: 0. CDR3 in DNA: TGTGCCAGCAGCTTAGACAGGGGGAATGAAAAACTGTTTTTT. Residues: CASSLDRGNEKLFF.

Only a few counts were recorded for this clone. The chain couples TRBV27 to TRBJ2-2; 7 positions agree with TRBD1. CDR3 length equals 14 residues. V trimming: 5 bases; J trimming: 0 bases; junction bases outside the gene matches: 0. Germline-derived CDR1 and CDR2 are MNHEY and SMNVEV (reference sequence). CDR3 DNA: TGTGCCAGCAGTGGGACAGCGAACACCGGGGAGCTGTTTTTT. Translation: CASSGTANTGELFF.

Only a few counts were recorded for this clone. This chain uses TRBV14 with TRBJ2-3; no definite D call. Germline V CDR1 and CDR2: SGHDN, FVKESK. CDR3 length: 13 amino acids. V lost 0 bases, J lost 3 bases, and 4 bases lay in between. DNA for the CDR3: TGTGCCAGCAGCCAAGATCTAACAGATACGCAGTATTTT. Protein product: CASSQDLTDTQYF.

V gene TRBV30 combines with J gene TRBJ2-7; 11 bases are shared with TRBD2. The CDR3 length is 14 residues. Per germline, CDR1 GTSNPN and CDR2 SVGIG (reference sequence). V was pared by 4 bases and J by 7 bases, with 9 bases of the junction left unmatched. The CDR3 DNA follows: TGTGCCTGGACCATAGCGGGAGGGCCGGAGGAGCAGTACGTC. It specifies CAWTIAGGPEEQYV.

This clone was counted between two and nine times. V and J are TRBV28 and TRBJ2-3, with 12 bases lining up with TRBD1. V shed 7 bases, J shed 4 bases, and the junction held 9 bases outside the gene matches. The CDR3 runs to 16 residues. The germline CDR1 and CDR2 sequences are MDHEN and SYDVKM. CDR3 region: CASTPGGTGGADTQYF. CDR3 DNA: TGTGCCAGCACTCCTGGGGGGACAGGGGGCGCAGATACGCAGTATTTT.

This clone was seen only a few times. This chain connects TRBV7-2 to TRBJ1-5; D remains ambiguous. The length of the CDR3 is 12 residues. The germline V and J ends were trimmed by 5 bases and 4 bases, with 6 bases remaining between them. CDR1 SGHTA and CDR2 FQGNSA come from the germline V gene. CDR3 nucleotides: TGTGCCAGCAGCATTCCTAATCAGCCCCAGCATTTT. Its translation is CASSIPNQPQHF.

The chain joins TRBV19 to TRBJ1-1; TRBD1 matches at 7 bases. Germline trimming cut 3 bases from V and 0 bases from J; bases unmatched to any gene: 7. This CDR3 has 16 residues. Germline V gives CDR1 LNHDA, CDR2 SQIVND (reference sequence). The DNA for the CDR3 is TGTGCCAGTAGTATTTGGCAGGGGGATGTGAACACTGAAGCTTTCTTT. It codes for CASSIWQGDVNTEAFF.

The chain uses TRBV29-1 and TRBJ2-1; D not resolved. Between the trimmed V and J ends, which lost 4 bases and 1 base, there was a span of 11 bases. The V gene's germline CDR1 is SQVTM and CDR2 ANQGSEA. The CDR3 is 14 amino acids. The CDR3 DNA follows: TGCAGCGTTGGGAGCTTATTGTCCTACAATGAGCAGTTCTTC. This sequence encodes CSVGSLLSYNEQFF.